This T cell receptor (beta chain) was identified in a study of shared clonotypes between healthy human individuals. In the study's own analysis: Owing to the provision of junction-only sequences devoid of quality scores by immunoSEQ, filtering differed. Method: immunoSEQ multiplex PCR; TCRdb's copy keeps in-frame clones and lacks some. V, J and clone size were drawn from that table, and D and trimming were deduced from the DNA. The sample yields about 1.1 million clones, about 84% seen once. V was pared by 4 bases and J by 1 base, with 14 bases between. CDR3 length equals 15 residues. Per the germline V gene, CDR1 is SGHRS and CDR2 is YFSETQ. Whole-study findings and limits: Generation probabilities were higher for clonotypes shared across all four sorted-subset donors than for unshared ones.

To note about this clone: What it binds is not known.

The gene calls are TRBV5-1 and TRBJ1-1; no clear D. This clonotype was obtained from a young man in good health. Some clones in this sample may be carry-over from other donors' samples. The specimen sequenced was memory CD4+ T cells from PBMCs. Subset meaning: CD45RA-negative fraction. The CDR3 DNA is TGCGCCAGCAGCACGTCCGGGAGAGCGAACACTGAAGCTTTCTTT. It specifies CASSTSGRANTEAFF. The entire variable domain, with the rest obtained from reference TRBV5-1 and TRBJ1-1, is as follows: KAGVTQTPRYLIKTRGQQVTLSCSPISGHRSVSWYQQTPGQGLQFLFEYFSETQRNKGNFPGRFSGRQFSNSRSEMNVSTLELGDSALYLCASSTSGRANTEAFFGQGTRLTVV.